The 8 T cell receptor beta chains below were found in one sample sequenced in a study of CD8 T cells in ankylosing spondylitis. Study conclusions and caveats: Ankylosing spondylitis blood seemed to carry a telltale TCR beta motif made of several highly homologous variants.

The antigens of these receptors remain unknown. TCRdb re-derived calls from the 5' RACE reads in MiXCR, one entry per CDR3 protein. The top ten hold around 17% of the sample, which has a few hundred thousand distinct CDR3 sequences, under 25% seen once. The sequenced material came from blood, either unsorted or a sorted T cell fraction (not recorded which). The receptors come from a male donor with ankylosing spondylitis.

This rearrangement joins TRBV11-3 to TRBJ2-1; D is ambiguous. The germline CDR1 and CDR2 sequences are SGHNT and YENEEA. The CDR3 length is 13 residues. V gave up 5 bases and J gave up 9 bases, with 14 bases separating them. CDR3 sequence (DNA): TGTGCCAGCAGCGCAAACCGCTGGGGTGAGCAGTTCTTC. It specifies CASSANRWGEQFF. Together with reference TRBV11-3 and TRBJ2-1, the CDR3 gives the full variable domain: EAGVVQSPRYKIIEKKQPVAFWCNPISGHNTLYWYLQNLGQGPELLIRYENEEAVDDSQLPKDRFSAERLKGVDSTLKIQPAELGDSAVYLCASSANRWGEQFFGPGTRLTVL.

This clonotype has ten or more counts. This chain uses TRBV11-2 with TRBJ1-1, with D perhaps TRBD1 (5 bases). CDR3 size: 14 residues. With 6 bases removed from V and 0 bases from J, the gap between germline ends came to 11 bases. The germline gives CDR1 SGHAT, CDR2 FQNNGV. The CDR3 DNA is TGTGCCAGCAGTTTCCGAGGGGTGAACACTGAAGCTTTCTTT. As protein: CASSFRGVNTEAFF.

The chain joins TRBV28 to TRBJ2-5; 8 bases agree with TRBD2. This CDR3 region has 15 residues. Germline CDR1 and CDR2: MDHEN and SYDVKM. V lost 2 bases and J lost 5; bases outside the gene matches: 7. CDR3 region: CASSLISSGVETQYF. Written as DNA, the CDR3 is TGTGCCAGCAGTTTAATCAGTAGCGGGGTGGAGACCCAGTACTTC.

This clonotype was seen ten or more times. The V gene is TRBV9, the J gene TRBJ2-2; D is ambiguous. Germline values: CDR1 SGDLS, CDR2 YYNGEE. CDR3 length: 16 residues. Trimming took off 0 bases at V and 1 base at J, with 10 bases between the two ends. The CDR3 sequence is CASSVAIGWNTGELFF. CDR3 in DNA: TGTGCCAGCAGCGTAGCAATAGGGTGGAACACCGGGGAGCTGTTTTTT.

The chain employs TRBV4-1 and TRBJ2-7; 11 bases match TRBD2. This CDR3 has 16 residues. Germline V gene lookup returns CDR1 MGHRA and CDR2 YSYEKL. V shed 2 bases, J shed 1 base, and the junction held 4 bases outside the gene matches. The CDR3 region has the DNA TGCGCCAGCAGCCAACCCATAGCGGGAGGGTCCTACGAGCAGTACTTC. It codes for CASSQPIAGGSYEQYF.

This rearrangement joins TRBV20-1 to TRBJ2-5; 10 bases map to TRBD2. The junction had 2 bases not matched to a gene; V was cut back by 5 bases and J by 5 bases. The CDR3 is 12 amino acids. Germline assignment: CDR1 DFQATT and CDR2 SNEGSKA (reference sequence). CDR3 in amino acids: CSAGGLAETQYF. The CDR3, as DNA: TGCAGTGCTGGGGGACTAGCGGAGACCCAGTACTTC.

The chain recombines TRBV7-2 with TRBJ2-5; 11 bases agree with TRBD2. The CDR3 consists of 16 residues. The germline V gene encodes CDR1 SGHTA and CDR2 FQGNSA. V shed 3 bases and J 3 bases; nucleotides not matched to a gene: 6. As DNA, the CDR3 is TGTGCCAGCAGCTTGGTGACTAGCGGGACCAAAGAGACCCAGTACTTC. Encoded protein: CASSLVTSGTKETQYF.

This clonotype occurred a few times. V and J are TRBV29-1 and TRBJ1-1; no definite D call. The ends were cut back, 2 bases at V and 4 bases at J, with 5 bases in the middle. In germline, CDR1 is SQVTM, CDR2 ANQGSEA. There are 11 residues in the CDR3. The CDR3 spells CSVEFTTEAFF. The CDR3 DNA follows: TGCAGCGTTGAATTTACCACTGAAGCTTTCTTT.